The clone carrying this T cell receptor (beta chain) appeared once. As yet, its antigen is unknown. The table came from immunoSEQ multiplex PCR; TCRdb's copy has only in-frame clones and leaves some out. In the table there are about 130,000 clones, about 91% of which are singletons. The data derive from a study of T cell responses to AZD1222 COVID-19 vaccine. Germline V gene sequence: CDR1 LGHNA, CDR2 YSLEER. Trimming pared 0 bases from V and 1 base from J, leaving 12 bases between. This CDR3 is 16 amino acids long. Study-level findings and limits: Repertoires were collected only later (after the peak T cell response had occurred). Spike-specific TCR breadth and depth grew following two AZD1222 doses. Unmutated variant regions reportedly attract nearly half of all spike-specific TCRs.

The specimen was peripheral blood, collected on day 0 of AZD1222 vaccination. This chain uses TRBV4-3 with TRBJ1-1; perhaps TRBD1 as D (5 bases). This TCR was sampled from an adult in good health. The CDR3 spells CASSQDWGGENTEAFF. In DNA, the CDR3 is TGCGCCAGCAGCCAAGACTGGGGGGGTGAGAACACTGAAGCTTTCTTT.